This T cell receptor beta chain is from a study of T cell changes during pregnancy in multiple sclerosis. Sequencing used immunoSEQ multiplex PCR; TCRdb keeps in-frame clones, though not all of them. The sample yields about 70,000 clones, roughly nine tenths seen once. The table lists this clone with a count of one. The CDR3 is 14 residues long. After removal of 7 bases from V and 6 bases from J, the junction contained 6 bases not matched to a gene. Germline lookup yields CDR1 SGHAT and CDR2 FQNNGV. The sequence derives from a female donor in good health, enrolled as a control in a pregnancy study. The sequencing here drew on peripheral blood, taken in the second trimester of pregnancy. This rearrangement joins TRBV11-2 to TRBJ2-1; TRBD1 agrees at 10 bases. The CDR3 DNA reads as TGTGCCAGCACCTCGACAGGGGGCTTCAATGAGCAGTTCTTC. It is translated as CASTSTGGFNEQFF.